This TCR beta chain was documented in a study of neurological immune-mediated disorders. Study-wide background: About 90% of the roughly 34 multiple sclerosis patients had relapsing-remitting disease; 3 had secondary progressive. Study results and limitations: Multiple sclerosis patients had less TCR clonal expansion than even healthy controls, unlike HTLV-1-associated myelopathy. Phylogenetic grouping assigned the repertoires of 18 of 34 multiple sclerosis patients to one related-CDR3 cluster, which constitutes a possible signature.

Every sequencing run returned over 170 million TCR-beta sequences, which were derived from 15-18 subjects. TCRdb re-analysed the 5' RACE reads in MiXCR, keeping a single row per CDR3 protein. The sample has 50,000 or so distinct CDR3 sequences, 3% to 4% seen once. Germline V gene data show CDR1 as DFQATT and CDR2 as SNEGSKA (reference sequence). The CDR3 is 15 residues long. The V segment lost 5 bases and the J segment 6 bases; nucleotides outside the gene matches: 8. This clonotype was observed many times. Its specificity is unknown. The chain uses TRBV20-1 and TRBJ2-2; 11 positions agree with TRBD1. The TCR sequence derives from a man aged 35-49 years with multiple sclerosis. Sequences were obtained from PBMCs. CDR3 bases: TGCAGTGCTCTAATTGGACAGGGGGCTGCCGGGGAGCTGTTTTTT. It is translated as CSALIGQGAAGELFF.